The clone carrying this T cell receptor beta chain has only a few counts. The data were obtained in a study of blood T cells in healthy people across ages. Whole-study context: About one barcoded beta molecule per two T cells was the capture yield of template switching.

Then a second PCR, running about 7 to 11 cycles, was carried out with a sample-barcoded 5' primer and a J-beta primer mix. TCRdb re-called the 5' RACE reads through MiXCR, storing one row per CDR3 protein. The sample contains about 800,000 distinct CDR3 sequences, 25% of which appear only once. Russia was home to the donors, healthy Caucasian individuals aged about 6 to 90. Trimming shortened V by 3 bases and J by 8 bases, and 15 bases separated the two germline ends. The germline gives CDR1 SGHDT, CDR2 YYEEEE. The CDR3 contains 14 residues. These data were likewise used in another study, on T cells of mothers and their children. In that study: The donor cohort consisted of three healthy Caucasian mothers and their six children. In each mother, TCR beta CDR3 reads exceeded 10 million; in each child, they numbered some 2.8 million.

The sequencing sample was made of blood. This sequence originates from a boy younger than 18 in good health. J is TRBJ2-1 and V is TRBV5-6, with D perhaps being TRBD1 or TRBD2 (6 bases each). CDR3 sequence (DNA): TGTGCCAGCAGCTCGGGGGCGGGGATTTATGAGCAGTTCTTC. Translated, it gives CASSSGAGIYEQFF. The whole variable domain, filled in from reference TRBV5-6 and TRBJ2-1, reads DAGVTQSPTHLIKTRGQQVTLRCSPKSGHDTVSWYQQALGQGPQFIFQYYEEEERQRGNFPDRFSGHQFPNYSSELNVNALLLGDSALYLCASSSGAGIYEQFFGPGTRLTVL.